This T cell receptor (beta chain) was retrieved from a study of blood T cells in healthy people across ages. A second PCR, run for roughly 6 to 11 cycles, used a sample-barcoded 5' primer plus a J-beta primer mix. TCRdb re-called the 5' RACE reads with MiXCR, one entry per CDR3 protein. The sample contains roughly 800,000 distinct CDR3 sequences, roughly 50% of which appear only once. CDR3 size: 15 residues. V was clipped by 5 bases and J by 4 bases; unmatched bases: 6. CDR1 and CDR2 (germline): SGHRS, YFSETQ. The source of this sequence is an elderly man in good health. The chain employs TRBV5-1 and TRBJ1-4, with 9 bases lining up with TRBD1. The specimen was blood. This chain's CDR3 is CASRAGGQGNEKLFF. The DNA of the CDR3 is TGCGCCAGCAGAGCTGGGGGACAGGGTAATGAAAAACTGTTTTTT.